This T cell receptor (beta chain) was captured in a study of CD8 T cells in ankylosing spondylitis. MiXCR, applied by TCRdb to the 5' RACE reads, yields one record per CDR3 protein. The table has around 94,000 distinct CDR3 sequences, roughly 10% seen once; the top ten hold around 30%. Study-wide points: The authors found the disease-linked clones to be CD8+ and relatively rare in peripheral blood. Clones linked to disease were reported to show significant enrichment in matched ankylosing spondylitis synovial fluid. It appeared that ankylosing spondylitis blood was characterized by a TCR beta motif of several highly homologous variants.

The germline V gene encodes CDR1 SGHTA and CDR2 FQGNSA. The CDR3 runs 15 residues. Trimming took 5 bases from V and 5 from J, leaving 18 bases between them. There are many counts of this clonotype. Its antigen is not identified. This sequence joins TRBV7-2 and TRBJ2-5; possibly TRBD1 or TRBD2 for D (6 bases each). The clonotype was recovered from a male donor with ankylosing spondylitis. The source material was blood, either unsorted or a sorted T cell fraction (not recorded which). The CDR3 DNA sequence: TGTGCCAGCAGCCTAGAATTTGTAGGGGGGGAGACCCAGTACTTC. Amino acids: CASSLEFVGGETQYF.